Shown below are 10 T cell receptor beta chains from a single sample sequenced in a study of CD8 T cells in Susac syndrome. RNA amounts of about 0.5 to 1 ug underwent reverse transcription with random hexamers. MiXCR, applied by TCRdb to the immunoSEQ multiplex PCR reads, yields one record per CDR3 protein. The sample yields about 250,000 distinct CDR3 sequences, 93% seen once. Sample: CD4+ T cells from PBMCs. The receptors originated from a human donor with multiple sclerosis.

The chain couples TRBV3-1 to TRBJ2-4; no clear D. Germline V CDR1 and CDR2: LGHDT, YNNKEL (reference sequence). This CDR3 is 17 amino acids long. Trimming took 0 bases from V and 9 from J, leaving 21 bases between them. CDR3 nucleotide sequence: TGTGCCAGCAGCCAAGATCTACCAGGTTCTACTCATATCATTCAGTACTTC. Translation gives CASSQDLPGSTHIIQYF.

DNA for the CDR3: TGTGCCAGCAGTGTCGGGACTAGTCCCACAGATACGCAGTATTTT. Translation: CASSVGTSPTDTQYF. This chain uses TRBV2 with TRBJ2-3, with 8 bases aligning to TRBD2. This CDR3 comprises 15 residues. V dropped 4 bases and J dropped 2; count of bases not matched to a gene: 5. The germline gives CDR1 SNHLY, CDR2 FYNNEI. Complete variable domain (other parts from reference TRBV2 and TRBJ2-3): EPEVTQTPSHQVTQMGQEVILRCVPISNHLYFYWYRQILGQKVEFLVSFYNNEISEKSEIFDDQFSVERPDGSNFTLKIRSTKLEDSAMYFCASSVGTSPTDTQYFGPGTRLTVL.

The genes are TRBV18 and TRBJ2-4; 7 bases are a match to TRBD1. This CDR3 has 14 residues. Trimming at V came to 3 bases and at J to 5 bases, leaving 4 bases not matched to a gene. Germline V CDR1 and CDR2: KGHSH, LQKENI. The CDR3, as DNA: TGTGCCAGCTCACCCGGGACAGACGAAAACATTCAGTACTTC. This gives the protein CASSPGTDENIQYF.

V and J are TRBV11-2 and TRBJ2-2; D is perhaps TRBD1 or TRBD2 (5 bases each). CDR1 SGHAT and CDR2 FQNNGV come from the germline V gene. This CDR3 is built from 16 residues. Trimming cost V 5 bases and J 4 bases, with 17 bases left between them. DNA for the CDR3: TGTGCCAGCAGCCTAACCGGGACGGCGAGCACCGGGGAGCTGTTTTTT. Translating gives CASSLTGTASTGELFF.

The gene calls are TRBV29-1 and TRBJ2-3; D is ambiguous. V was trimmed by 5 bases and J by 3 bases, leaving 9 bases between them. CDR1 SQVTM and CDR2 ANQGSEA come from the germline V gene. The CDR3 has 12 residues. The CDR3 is CSVKTQTDTQYF. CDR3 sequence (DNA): TGCAGCGTTAAGACACAAACAGATACGCAGTATTTT.

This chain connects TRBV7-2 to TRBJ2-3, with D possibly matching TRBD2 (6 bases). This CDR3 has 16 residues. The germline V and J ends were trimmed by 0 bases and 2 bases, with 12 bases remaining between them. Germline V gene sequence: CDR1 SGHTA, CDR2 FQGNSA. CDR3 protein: CASSLARGTHTDTQYF. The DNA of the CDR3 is TGTGCCAGCAGCTTAGCCCGGGGGACTCACACAGATACGCAGTATTTT.

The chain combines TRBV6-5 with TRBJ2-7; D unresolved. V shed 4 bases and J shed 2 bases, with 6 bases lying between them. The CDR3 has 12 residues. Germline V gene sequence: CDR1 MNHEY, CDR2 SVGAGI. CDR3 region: CASSSVPYEQYF. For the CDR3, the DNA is TGTGCCAGCAGTTCCGTTCCCTACGAGCAGTACTTC.

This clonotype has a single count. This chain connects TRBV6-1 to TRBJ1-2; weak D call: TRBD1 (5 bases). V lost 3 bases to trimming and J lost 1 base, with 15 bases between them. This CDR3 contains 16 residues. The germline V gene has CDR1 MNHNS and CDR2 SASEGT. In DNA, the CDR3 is TGTGCCAGCAGTGAGGTGTGGGGCGCAGGTAACTATGGCTACACCTTC. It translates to CASSEVWGAGNYGYTF.

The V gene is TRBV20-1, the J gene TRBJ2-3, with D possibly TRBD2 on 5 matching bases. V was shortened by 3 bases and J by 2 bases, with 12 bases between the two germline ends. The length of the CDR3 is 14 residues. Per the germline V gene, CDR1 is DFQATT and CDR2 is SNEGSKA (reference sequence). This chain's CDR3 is CSASRGSYTDTQYF. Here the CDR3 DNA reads TGCAGTGCTAGTCGAGGGAGTTACACAGATACGCAGTATTTT.

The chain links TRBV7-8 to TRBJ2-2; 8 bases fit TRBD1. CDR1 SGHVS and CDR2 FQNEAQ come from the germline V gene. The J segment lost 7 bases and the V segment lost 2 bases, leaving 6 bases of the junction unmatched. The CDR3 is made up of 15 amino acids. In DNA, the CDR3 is TGTGCCAGCAGCTTAAGGGACAGGCTATTCGGGGAGCTGTTTTTT. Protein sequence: CASSLRDRLFGELFF. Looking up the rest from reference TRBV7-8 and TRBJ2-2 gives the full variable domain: GAGVSQSPRYKVAKRGQDVALRCDPISGHVSLFWYQQALGQGPEFLTYFQNEAQLDKSGLPSDRFFAERPEGSVSTLKIQRTQQEDSAVYLCASSLRDRLFGELFFGEGSRLTVL.